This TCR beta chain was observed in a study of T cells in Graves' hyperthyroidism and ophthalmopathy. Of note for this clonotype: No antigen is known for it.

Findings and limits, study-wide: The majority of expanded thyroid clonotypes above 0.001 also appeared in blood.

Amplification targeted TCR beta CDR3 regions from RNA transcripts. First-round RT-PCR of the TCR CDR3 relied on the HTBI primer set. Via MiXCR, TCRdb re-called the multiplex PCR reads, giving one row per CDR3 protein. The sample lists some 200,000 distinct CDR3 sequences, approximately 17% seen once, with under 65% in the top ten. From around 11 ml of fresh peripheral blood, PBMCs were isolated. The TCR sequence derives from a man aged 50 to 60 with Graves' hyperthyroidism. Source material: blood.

CDR3 sequence: CASSQFGSGTELYEQYF. The CDR3 bases are TGTGCCAGCAGCCAATTCGGTTCCGGGACAGAACTTTACGAGCAGTACTTC. This chain connects TRBV3-1 to TRBJ2-7, with 7 bases identical to TRBD1. The CDR3 is 17 amino acids. CDR1 is LGHDT and CDR2 is YNNKEL in the germline V gene (reference sequence). J was trimmed by 4 bases and V by 2 bases; bases with no gene match: 14.